This is a list of T cell receptor beta chains from one sample in a study of T cell changes during pregnancy in multiple sclerosis. Sequencing was performed with immunoSEQ multiplex PCR; in TCRdb, only in-frame clones are kept and a portion is missing. The repertoire holds roughly 60,000 clones, with around 96% as singletons. Sequencing was performed on CD8+ T cells from peripheral blood mononuclear cells, taken after pregnancy. The source of these receptors is a female donor with multiple sclerosis, enrolled in a pregnancy study. Both conserved end residues are part of each CDR3. A D gene is named only where the DNA matches it firmly. A row's size may be missing; if present it is once, few, many or a size class.

D: TRBD1
V: TRBV6-6
size: NA
J: TRBJ1-4
DNA: TGTGCCAGCAGTTTGACAGGGGGCGGGCTGTTTTTT
CDR3: CASSLTGGGLFF

D: TRBD2
V: TRBV2
size: NA
J: TRBJ2-1
DNA: TGTGCCAGCAGTGGGACGGGGACTAGCGTAAACAATGAGCAGTTCTTC
CDR3: CASSGTGTSVNNEQFF

D: TRBD1
V: TRBV4-2
size: NA
J: TRBJ2-1
DNA: TGTGCCAGCAGCCAAAATCCGGGACAGGGGGTCGGTGAGCAGTTCTTC
CDR3: CASSQNPGQGVGEQFF

D: NA
V: TRBV7-9
size: NA
J: TRBJ2-1
DNA: TGTGCCAGCAGCATCTACTTAACTGAGCAGTTCTTC
CDR3: CASSIYLTEQFF

D: TRBD2
V: TRBV15
size: NA
J: TRBJ2-3
DNA: TGTGCCACCAGCAGAGGGACTAGCGGACTAAGCACAGATACGCAGTATTTT
CDR3: CATSRGTSGLSTDTQYF

D: NA
V: TRBV4-3
size: NA
J: TRBJ2-5
DNA: TGCGCCAGCAGCCAAGATAGCGGACCCGAAGAGACCCAGTACTTC
CDR3: CASSQDSGPEETQYF

D: NA
V: TRBV20-1
size: NA
J: TRBJ2-7
DNA: TGCAGTGTTAGGGAGAGCGAGCAGTACTTC
CDR3: CSVRESEQYF

D: TRBD1
V: TRBV19
size: NA
J: TRBJ1-5
DNA: TGTGCCAGTACCCAGGGGGTTCAGCCCCAGCATTTT
CDR3: CASTQGVQPQHF

D: TRBD2
V: TRBV9
size: NA
J: TRBJ2-2
DNA: TGTGCCAGCAGCGTAGTGGGGGGACTAGCGGTCCCCTCGGGCACCGGGGAGCTGTTTTTT
CDR3: CASSVVGGLAVPSGTGELFF

D: NA
V: TRBV19
size: NA
J: TRBJ1-5
DNA: TGTGCCAGTAGTATTGGTGCAGGGCAAAATCAGCCCCAGCATTTT
CDR3: CASSIGAGQNQPQHF

D: TRBD1
V: TRBV27
size: once
J: TRBJ2-7
DNA: TGTGCCAGCAGTCACAGGGGGGTCTACGAGCAGTACTTC
CDR3: CASSHRGVYEQYF

D: TRBD1
V: TRBV7-9
size: once
J: TRBJ2-1
DNA: TGTGCCAGCAGCGATCCACCGACAGGGAATGAGCAGTTCTTC
CDR3: CASSDPPTGNEQFF

D: TRBD2
V: TRBV6-1
size: NA
J: TRBJ2-1
DNA: TGTGCCAGCAGTGAAAGACTAGCGGGACCCCTCAAGCAGTTCTTC
CDR3: CASSERLAGPLKQFF

D: TRBD2
V: TRBV2
size: NA
J: TRBJ2-1
DNA: TGTGCCAGCAGTGGTATAGCGGGAGGTTTGAACAATGAGCAGTTCTTC
CDR3: CASSGIAGGLNNEQFF

D: TRBD1
V: TRBV7-8
size: NA
J: TRBJ2-5
DNA: TGTGCCAGCAGCCAACGACAGGGGGCAACGGAGACCCAGTACTTC
CDR3: CASSQRQGATETQYF

D: TRBD1
V: TRBV5-1
size: NA
J: TRBJ2-1
DNA: TGCGCCAGCAGCTTGACAGGGGGAACCTACAATGAGCAGTTCTTC
CDR3: CASSLTGGTYNEQFF

D: NA
V: TRBV28
size: NA
J: TRBJ2-7
DNA: TGTGCCAGCACCACAGGGATCTTCTCCTACGAGCAGTACTTC
CDR3: CASTTGIFSYEQYF

D: TRBD1
V: TRBV18
size: NA
J: TRBJ1-5
DNA: TGTGCCAGCTCACCACCGGACAGGGAGTATCAGCCCCAGCATTTT
CDR3: CASSPPDREYQPQHF

D: NA
V: TRBV4-3
size: NA
J: TRBJ2-5
DNA: TGCGCCAGCAGCCAGGACTACCACCAAGAGACCCAGTACTTC
CDR3: CASSQDYHQETQYF

D: TRBD1
V: TRBV5-1
size: NA
J: TRBJ2-7
DNA: TGCGCCAGCAGCATTACAGGGGCCGAGCAGTACTTC
CDR3: CASSITGAEQYF

D: TRBD1
V: TRBV29-1
size: NA
J: TRBJ1-3
DNA: TGCAGCGGGGGGACAGGTCGCTCTGGAAACACCATATATTTT
CDR3: CSGGTGRSGNTIYF

D: TRBD2
V: TRBV11-2
size: NA
J: TRBJ2-1
DNA: TGTGCCAGCAGCCCGGGGACTAGCGTGAAGGACAATGAGCAGTTCTTC
CDR3: CASSPGTSVKDNEQFF

D: TRBD1
V: TRBV6-6
size: NA
J: TRBJ2-7
DNA: TGTGCCAGCAGTTCCCGACAGGGCCGGGAAGAGCAGTACTTC
CDR3: CASSSRQGREEQYF

D: TRBD2
V: TRBV19
size: NA
J: TRBJ2-1
DNA: TGTGCCAGTAGTTTAGGCGGGACTAGCGGCCTCAATGAGCAGTTCTTC
CDR3: CASSLGGTSGLNEQFF

D: TRBD1
V: TRBV29-1
size: NA
J: TRBJ2-5
DNA: TGCAGCGTTGAATACGGGGACAGGGTGGAGACCCAGTACTTC
CDR3: CSVEYGDRVETQYF

D: NA
V: TRBV7-2
size: NA
J: TRBJ2-2
DNA: TGTGCCAGCAGGACTCGACTCAGGGGTCTCCTGACCGGGGAGCTGTTTTTT
CDR3: CASRTRLRGLLTGELFF

D: TRBD2
V: TRBV2
size: NA
J: TRBJ2-3
DNA: TGTGCCAGCAGTGGGCTAGCGGTCACAGATACGCAGTATTTT
CDR3: CASSGLAVTDTQYF

D: TRBD1
V: TRBV19
size: NA
J: TRBJ2-7
DNA: TGTGCCAGTAGTTTCGGGACAGGGGACTACGAGCAGTACTTC
CDR3: CASSFGTGDYEQYF

D: NA
V: TRBV9
size: NA
J: TRBJ1-6
DNA: TGTGCCAGCAGCGGAGACAGTAATTCACCCCTCCACTTT
CDR3: CASSGDSNSPLHF

D: TRBD2
V: TRBV13
size: NA
J: TRBJ2-2
DNA: TGTGCCAGCAGCCCTAGCGGGAGCGGTACCGGGGAGCTGTTTTTT
CDR3: CASSPSGSGTGELFF

D: TRBD1
V: TRBV5-1
size: NA
J: TRBJ1-5
DNA: TGCGCCAGCAGCTTGTCGGGACAGCAGCCCCAGCATTTT
CDR3: CASSLSGQQPQHF

D: TRBD2
V: TRBV7-6
size: NA
J: TRBJ2-1
DNA: TGTGCCAGCAGCCCCCAGCTAGCGGGAGACAATGAGCAGTTCTTC
CDR3: CASSPQLAGDNEQFF

D: TRBD2
V: TRBV28
size: NA
J: TRBJ2-5
DNA: TGTGCCAGCAGCTTCGTCGGACTAGCGGGAGGAATGGAGACCCAGTACTTC
CDR3: CASSFVGLAGGMETQYF

D: TRBD1
V: TRBV19
size: NA
J: TRBJ1-2
DNA: TGTGCCAGTAGTAGTTTGGACAGGGACGGCTACACCTTC
CDR3: CASSSLDRDGYTF

D: NA
V: TRBV4-2
size: NA
J: TRBJ2-7
DNA: TGTGCCAGCAGCCAAGGGGCAGGCGAGCAGTACTTC
CDR3: CASSQGAGEQYF

D: NA
V: TRBV9
size: once
J: TRBJ2-2
DNA: TGTGCCAGCAGCGACCGGTGGGCCTTCACCGGGGAGCTGTTTTTT
CDR3: CASSDRWAFTGELFF

D: TRBD2
V: TRBV28
size: NA
J: TRBJ2-5
DNA: TGTGCCAGCAGTTTTTCTGCGGGAGCCCAGTACTTC
CDR3: CASSFSAGAQYF

D: TRBD1
V: TRBV4-3
size: NA
J: TRBJ2-3
DNA: TGCGCCAGCAGCAACGGACAGGGCACAGATACGCAGTATTTT
CDR3: CASSNGQGTDTQYF

D: NA
V: TRBV29-1
size: NA
J: TRBJ2-1
DNA: TGCAGCGTTGAAGACAGGTCACAGTTCTTC
CDR3: CSVEDRSQFF

D: NA
V: TRBV21-1
size: NA
J: TRBJ2-7
DNA: TGTGCCAGCAGCATTTTAGACAGGGTATACGAGCAGTACTTC
CDR3: CASSILDRVYEQYF

D: TRBD2
V: TRBV10-3
size: NA
J: TRBJ2-1
DNA: TGTGCCATCAGTGAGTGGGGACTAGCGGGAGGGGCTTCCTACAATGAGCAGTTCTTC
CDR3: CAISEWGLAGGASYNEQFF

D: NA
V: TRBV5-1
size: NA
J: TRBJ2-2
DNA: TGCGCCAGCAGCTTGGGAGGGGGCACCGGGGAGCTGTTTTTT
CDR3: CASSLGGGTGELFF

D: NA
V: TRBV10-3
size: NA
J: TRBJ2-3
DNA: TGTGCCATCAGAGGGGCGGGGTTCACAGATACGCAGTATTTT
CDR3: CAIRGAGFTDTQYF

D: TRBD1
V: TRBV4-1
size: NA
J: TRBJ2-6
DNA: TGCGCCAGCAGCCAAACAGGGGAGAGGAACTCTGGGGCCAACGTCCTGACTTTC
CDR3: CASSQTGERNSGANVLTF

D: TRBD2
V: TRBV7-7
size: NA
J: TRBJ2-7
DNA: TGTGCTAGCAGCTTAGGACTAGGGGACGAGCAGTACTTC
CDR3: CASSLGLGDEQYF

D: TRBD2
V: TRBV27
size: NA
J: TRBJ2-3
DNA: TGTGCCAGCAGTTTGCTAGCGGGGAGCACAGATACGCAGTATTTT
CDR3: CASSLLAGSTDTQYF

D: NA
V: TRBV2
size: NA
J: TRBJ2-7
DNA: TGTGCCAGCACATCAGGCCAGGGTTTTACCTACGAGCAGTACTTC
CDR3: CASTSGQGFTYEQYF

D: NA
V: TRBV27
size: NA
J: TRBJ1-5
DNA: TGTGCCAGCACTAGCTCGCCCGATCAGCCCCAGCATTTT
CDR3: CASTSSPDQPQHF